This T cell receptor (beta chain) appears in the sequencing data of a study of T-cell reconstitution after alpha-beta-depleted transplantation in children. TCRbeta library preparation incorporated unique molecular identifiers. TCRdb passed the PCR reads through MiXCR, listing each CDR3 protein once. The repertoire holds over 200,000 distinct CDR3 sequences, with 9.5% to 13% as singletons. Regarding the study as a whole: There were reportedly several hundred expanded graft clones from which alpha-beta T cells came about two months after transplant. One year post-transplant, T-cell counts and diversity were largely derived from T cells produced anew.

This clonotype has at least ten counts. Its antigen is as yet unknown. The CDR3 length is 15 residues. Deletions cut 4 bases from V and 0 bases from J, with 13 bases between. Germline loops: CDR1 SQVTM, CDR2 ANQGSEA. The clonotype was recovered from a child less than two years old with acute myeloid leukemia, due to receive a stem cell transplant. This chain links TRBV29-1 with TRBJ2-1; D assignment may be TRBD1 or TRBD2 (5 bases each). This material consisted of PBMCs, taken before TCRalphabeta/CD19-depleted stem cell transplant. CDR3 DNA: TGCAGCGTTGTTGTGTTTGGGGGCTCCTACAATGAGCAGTTCTTC. Translated, it gives CSVVVFGGSYNEQFF.